The 7 T cell receptor beta chains below all came from one sample that was sequenced in a study of blood T cell repertoires in COVID-19. The protocol was immunoSEQ multiplex PCR, while the TCRdb copy is restricted to in-frame clones and leaves out a portion. The data hold fewer than 120,000 clones, with 80% to 90% observed a single time. The sequencing sample was made of peripheral blood. The source of these receptors is a woman aged 55-69 years with acute or convalescent COVID-19.

Worth noting for this clone: The germline gene is not matched at one end of the junction; a read error may be the cause. The gene calls are TRBV19 and TRBJ1-4, with D tentatively TRBD1 (5 bases). Germline V lookup: CDR1 LNHDA, CDR2 SQIVND (reference sequence). This CDR3 contains 16 residues. CDR3 sequence: CASSLTAGLSYEKLFF. The CDR3 DNA reads TGTGCCAGTAGTTTGACGGCGGGACTGAGTTATGAAAAGCTGTTTTTT.

The chain couples TRBV10-3 to TRBJ1-3; TRBD1 is a possible D gene (5 bases). The germline V and J ends were trimmed by 6 bases and 4 bases, with 13 bases remaining between them. From germline, CDR1 is ENHRY and CDR2 SYGVKD. This CDR3 comprises 14 residues. CDR3 loop: CAISRHSGGNTIYF. The CDR3 nucleotides read TGTGCCATCAGCCGACACTCAGGGGGAAACACCATATATTTT.

The chain employs TRBV7-2 and TRBJ2-5; D not certain. V lost 5 bases and J 4 bases, leaving 14 bases between the germline ends. Germline V gene sequence: CDR1 SGHTA, CDR2 FQGNSA. The CDR3 is 14 residues long. The CDR3 loop reads CASSLYGLAETQYF. The DNA for the CDR3 is TGTGCCAGCAGCCTATACGGGTTAGCAGAGACCCAGTACTTC.

In this sample, this clone turned up once. This sequence joins TRBV28 and TRBJ2-7, with unresolved D. V lost 8 bases to trimming and J lost 5 bases, with 13 bases between them. The germline CDR1 and CDR2 sequences are MDHEN and SYDVKM. The CDR3 runs to 12 residues. The CDR3 region is CASRGYWDEQYF. For the CDR3, the DNA is TGTGCCAGCCGCGGATATTGGGACGAGCAGTACTTC.

The chain links TRBV5-1 to TRBJ1-3, with D tentatively TRBD1 (5 bases). The CDR3 is 14 residues long. Per the germline V gene, CDR1 is SGHRS and CDR2 is YFSETQ. Trimming stripped 2 bases from V and 6 bases from J, with 12 bases between. Here the CDR3 reads CASSFTQEKNTIYF. The CDR3 DNA follows: TGCGCCAGCAGCTTCACACAGGAGAAAAACACCATATATTTT.

The chain has TRBV11-3 and TRBJ2-7, with a weak D call TRBD2 (6 bases). Trimming pared 6 bases from V and 7 bases from J, leaving 25 bases between. The CDR3 totals 16 residues. Per the germline V gene, CDR1 is SGHNT and CDR2 is YENEEA. For the CDR3, the DNA is TGTGCCAGCAGTCCCCGGGGGACCAGGCTTACGACGGAGCAGTACTTC. Translated: CASSPRGTRLTTEQYF.

In regard to this clone: This sample also contains other DNA sequences that code for the same CDR3. The rearrangement joins TRBV3-1 (or the pseudogene TRBV3-2) to TRBJ2-5, with 15 bases lining up with TRBD2. CDR1 LGHDT and CDR2 YNNKEL come from the germline V gene (reference sequence). The CDR3 runs 16 residues. The trim removed 4 bases at V and 2 bases at J, leaving 2 bases unmatched. The DNA of the CDR3 is TGTGCCAGCAGCCGTGGACTAGCGGGGGGGCAAGAGACCCAGTACTTC. Translation gives CASSRGLAGGQETQYF.